This T cell receptor beta chain was captured in a study of graft-versus-host responses after intestinal transplantation. Study-wide background: Transplant recipients had multivisceral, liver-intestinal, or isolated intestinal grafts. The study gave all recipients anti-thymocyte globulin induction, then tacrolimus and steroids for about 3 years. Whole-study results and caveats: Detection of GvH clones occurred in recipient marrow, and some had their first appearance in ileum or blood.

Produced via immunoSEQ multiplex PCR; TCRdb's table is partial and in-frame only. The table includes more than 90,000 clones, 93% detected once. The germline V gene has CDR1 SEHNR and CDR2 FQNEAQ (reference sequence). Losses at the gene ends were 4 bases for V and 2 bases for J; bases not matched to a gene: 2. CDR3 length equals 15 residues. In the case of this clone: Its target is unknown.

This sequence joins TRBV7-9 and TRBJ2-1; TRBD1 agrees at 10 bases. The specimen comprised unstimulated CD8+ T cells sorted from spleen or lymph node cells, sampled before transplant. This clonotype originated in a human donor who was the organ donor for an intestinal transplant. The CDR3 DNA sequence: TGTGCCAGCAGCTACGGACAGGGGGCCTACAATGAGCAGTTCTTC. As protein: CASSYGQGAYNEQFF.